Listed here is a single T cell receptor (beta chain). The CDR3 runs to 15 residues. Trimming removed 6 bases from V and 0 bases from J, with 15 bases in between. Germline CDR1 and CDR2: MNHEY and SVGAGI. The entry originates in a study of control samples from healthy donors and cancer patients. Clones were read by immunoSEQ multiplex PCR, and TCRdb kept only the in-frame ones, dropping some. The data hold around 75,000 clones, with around 92% observed a single time. The sequence was collected from a woman aged 55 to 70 in good health. V usage is TRBV6-5 and J usage is TRBJ2-7; D possibly corresponds to TRBD1 (6 bases). Sequencing input: blood. CDR3 coding DNA: TGTGCCAGCAGACTTAGAAGGACAGCCTCCTACGAGCAGTACTTC. It codes for CASRLRRTASYEQYF.